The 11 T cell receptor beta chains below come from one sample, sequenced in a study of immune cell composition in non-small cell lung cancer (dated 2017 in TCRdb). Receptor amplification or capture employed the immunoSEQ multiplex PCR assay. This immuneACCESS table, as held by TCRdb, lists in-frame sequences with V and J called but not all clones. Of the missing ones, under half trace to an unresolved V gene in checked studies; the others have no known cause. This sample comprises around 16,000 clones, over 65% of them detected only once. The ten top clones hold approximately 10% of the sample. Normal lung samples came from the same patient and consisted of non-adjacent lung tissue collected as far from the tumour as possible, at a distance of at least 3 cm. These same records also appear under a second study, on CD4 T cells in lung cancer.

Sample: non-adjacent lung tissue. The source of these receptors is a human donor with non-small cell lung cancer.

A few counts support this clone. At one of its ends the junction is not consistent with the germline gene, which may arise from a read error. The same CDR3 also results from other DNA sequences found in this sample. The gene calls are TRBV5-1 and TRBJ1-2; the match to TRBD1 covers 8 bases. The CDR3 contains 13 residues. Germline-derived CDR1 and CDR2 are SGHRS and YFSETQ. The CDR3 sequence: CASSVGTGGGYTF. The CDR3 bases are TGTGCCAGCAGCGTCGGGACAGGCGGTGGCTACACCTTC.

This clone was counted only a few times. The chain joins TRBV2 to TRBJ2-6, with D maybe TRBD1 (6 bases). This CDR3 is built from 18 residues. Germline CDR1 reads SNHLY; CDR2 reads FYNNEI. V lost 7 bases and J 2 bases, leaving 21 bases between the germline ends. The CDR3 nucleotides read TGTGCCAGCAAAAGAGAGGGTACAGGGTATGCTGGGGCCAACGTCCTGACTTTC. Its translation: CASKREGTGYAGANVLTF. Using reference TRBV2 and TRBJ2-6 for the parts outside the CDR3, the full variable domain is EPEVTQTPSHQVTQMGQEVILRCVPISNHLYFYWYRQILGQKVEFLVSFYNNEISEKSEIFDDQFSVERPDGSNFTLKIRSTKLEDSAMYFCASKREGTGYAGANVLTFGAGSRLTVL.

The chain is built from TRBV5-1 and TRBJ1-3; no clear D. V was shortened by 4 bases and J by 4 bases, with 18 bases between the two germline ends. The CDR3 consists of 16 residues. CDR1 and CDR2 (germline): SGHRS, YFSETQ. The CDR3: CASSPDWSLSGNTIYF. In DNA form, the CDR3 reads TGCGCCAGCAGCCCCGACTGGAGTCTCTCAGGAAACACCATATATTTT.

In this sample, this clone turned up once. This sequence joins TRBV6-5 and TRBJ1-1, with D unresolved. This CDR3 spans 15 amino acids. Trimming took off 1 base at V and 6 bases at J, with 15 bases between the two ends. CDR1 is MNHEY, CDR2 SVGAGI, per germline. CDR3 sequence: CASSYFVPGKPEAFF. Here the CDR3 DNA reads TGTGCCAGCAGTTACTTCGTCCCCGGGAAGCCTGAAGCTTTCTTT.

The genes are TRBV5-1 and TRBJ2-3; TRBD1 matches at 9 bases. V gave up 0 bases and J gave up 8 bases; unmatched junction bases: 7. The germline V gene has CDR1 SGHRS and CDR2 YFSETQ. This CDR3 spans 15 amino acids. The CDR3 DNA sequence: TGCGCCAGCAGCTTGGGGGGACAGGGTATTGGTACGCAGTATTTT. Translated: CASSLGGQGIGTQYF.

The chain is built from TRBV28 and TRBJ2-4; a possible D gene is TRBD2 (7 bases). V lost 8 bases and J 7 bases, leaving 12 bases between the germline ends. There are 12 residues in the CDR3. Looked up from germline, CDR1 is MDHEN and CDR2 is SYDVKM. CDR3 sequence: CASGGGRNIQYF. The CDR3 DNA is TGTGCCAGCGGCGGGGGCCGGAACATTCAGTACTTC.

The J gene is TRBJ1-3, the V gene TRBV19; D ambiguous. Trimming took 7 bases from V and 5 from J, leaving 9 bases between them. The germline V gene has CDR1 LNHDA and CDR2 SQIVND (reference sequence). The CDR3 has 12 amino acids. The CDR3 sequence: CASTGSRNTIYF. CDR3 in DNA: TGTGCCAGTACAGGCAGCCGAAACACCATATATTTT. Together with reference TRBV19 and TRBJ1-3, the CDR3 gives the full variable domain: DGGITQSPKYLFRKEGQNVTLSCEQNLNHDAMYWYRQDPGQGLRLIYYSQIVNDFQKGDIAEGYSVSREKKESFPLTVTSAQKNPTAFYLCASTGSRNTIYFGEGSWLTVV.

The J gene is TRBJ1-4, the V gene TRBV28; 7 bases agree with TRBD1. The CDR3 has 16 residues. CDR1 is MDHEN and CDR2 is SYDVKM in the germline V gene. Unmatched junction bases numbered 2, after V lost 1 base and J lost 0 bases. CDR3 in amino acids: CASSLFQGATNEKLFF. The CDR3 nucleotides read TGTGCCAGCAGTTTATTCCAGGGGGCAACTAATGAAAAACTGTTTTTT. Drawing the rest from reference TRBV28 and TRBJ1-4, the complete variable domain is DVKVTQSSRYLVKRTGEKVFLECVQDMDHENMFWYRQDPGLGLRLIYFSYDVKMKEKGDIPEGYSVSREKKERFSLILESASTNQTSMYLCASSLFQGATNEKLFFGSGTQLSVL.

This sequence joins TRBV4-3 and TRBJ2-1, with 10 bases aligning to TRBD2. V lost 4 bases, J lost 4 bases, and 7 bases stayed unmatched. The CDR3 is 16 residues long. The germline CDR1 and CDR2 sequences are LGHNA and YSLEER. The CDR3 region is CASSREAGGLYNEQFF. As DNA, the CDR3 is TGCGCCAGCAGCCGAGAAGCGGGGGGGCTGTACAATGAGCAGTTCTTC.

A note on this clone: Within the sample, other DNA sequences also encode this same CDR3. In nucleotides, the CDR3 is TGTGCCAGCAGCTTAGGGGGCGCAGGCACTGAAGCTTTCTTT. Its protein product is CASSLGGAGTEAFF. This rearrangement joins TRBV7-2 to TRBJ1-1; possibly TRBD1 for D (5 bases). The CDR3 is made up of 14 amino acids. In germline, CDR1 is SGHTA, CDR2 FQGNSA. Between the trimmed V and J ends, which lost 1 base and 4 bases, there was a span of 10 bases.

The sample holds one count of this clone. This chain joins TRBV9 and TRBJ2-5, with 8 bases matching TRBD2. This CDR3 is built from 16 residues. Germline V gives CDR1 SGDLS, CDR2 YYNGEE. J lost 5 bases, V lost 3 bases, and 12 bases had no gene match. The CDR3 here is CASSARAETSDETQYF. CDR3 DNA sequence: TGTGCCAGCAGCGCGAGGGCGGAGACTAGCGACGAGACCCAGTACTTC.